This T cell receptor (beta chain) was obtained from a study of cytomegalovirus exposure and HLA in healthy donors. This CDR3 is 14 amino acids long. Looked up from germline, CDR1 is SGDLS and CDR2 is YYNGEE. The V end was cut by 4 bases, the J end by 5 bases, with 15 bases between. The PCR ran on 60 Vbeta and 13 Jbeta primers. The protocol was immunoSEQ multiplex PCR, while the TCRdb copy is restricted to in-frame clones and leaves out a portion. Here the sample spans roughly 180,000 clones, 9.5% being singletons. Findings and caveats of the study: There were some 150 TCR beta chains listed as cytomegalovirus-associated. HLA restriction was apparent for most CMV-associated TCR beta chains in a later analysis. Information on immune exposure was restricted to one variable (CMV serostatus). Several of the most significant clusters were apparently associated with common viral pathogens in a later analysis.

This clone has more than one count but fewer than ten. Its antigen is as yet unknown. This TCR derives from a woman aged 25 to 45 in good health and CMV-seropositive. Sequenced: PBMCs. This chain links TRBV9 with TRBJ2-5, with a possible D match to TRBD2 (6 bases). CDR3: CASSLSAGSETQYF. DNA of the CDR3: TGTGCCAGCAGCCTTTCGGCGGGGAGCGAGACCCAGTACTTC.